This TCR beta chain was profiled in a study of blood T cell repertoires in COVID-19. Study at large: The United States, Italy and Spain provided the acute and convalescent COVID-19 samples.

Source study methods: Nucleated cell counts were estimated from reference gene primer amplification. Repertoires were generated with immunoSEQ multiplex PCR, while TCRdb's copy carries only in-frame clones and drops some. The V and J calls and clone size were taken over from that table, and D and trimming were inferred from the DNA. The data show 30,000 to 40,000 clones, around 90% seen once. Trimming shortened V by 1 base and J by 7 bases, and 5 bases separated the two germline ends. This CDR3 is 13 amino acids long. Sequenced: peripheral blood. The genes are TRBV12-3 or TRBV12-4 and TRBJ1-6; D ambiguous. The clonotype originates from a man of 80 years or more with acute or convalescent COVID-19. CDR3 residues: CASSLGENSPLHF. The CDR3 DNA reads TGTGCCAGCAGTTTAGGGGAGAATTCACCCCTCCACTTT.